This T cell receptor beta chain was captured in a study of blood T cell repertoires in COVID-19. Study-wide context: Both acute and convalescent COVID-19 samples were obtained from the United States, Italy and Spain. From T cells, B-cell-depleted T cells, or PBMCs came the material, which was cDNA or gDNA.

The CDR3 extends over 13 amino acids. V lost 6 bases and J lost 7, with 11 bases in between. The V gene's germline CDR1 is SGHRS and CDR2 YFSETQ. Original data processing: Using reference gene primer amplification, nucleated cell counts were estimated. Measured with immunoSEQ multiplex PCR; TCRdb has only the in-frame clones, and not every one. For V, J and clone size, that table is used; D and trimming come from the DNA. The sample has around 130,000 clones, approximately 80% seen once; the top ten hold more than 10%. The receptor was derived from a woman in her fifties or sixties with acute or convalescent COVID-19. Specimen: peripheral blood. V gene TRBV5-1 combines with J gene TRBJ1-6; D is uncertain. This CDR3 is CASKTAANSPLHF. The CDR3 nucleotides are TGCGCCAGCAAAACAGCGGCAAATTCACCCCTCCACTTT.